The entry below gives a single T cell receptor beta chain sequence along with its context. The data were obtained in a study of Graves' ophthalmopathy and Graves' hyperthyroidism. From germline, CDR1 is MRHNA and CDR2 SNTAGT. There are 14 residues in the CDR3. The J segment lost 6 bases and the V segment lost 5 bases, leaving 6 bases of the junction unmatched. TCR beta CDR3 regions were amplified from RNA transcripts. First-round RT-PCR employed HTBI primers, with a second-round multiplex PCR after it. TCRdb analysed the multiplex PCR reads with MiXCR anew, one entry per CDR3 protein. The data show about 740,000 distinct CDR3 sequences, 40% seen once. Fresh peripheral blood (more than 9.5 ml) yielded the PBMCs.

The sample comprised peripheral blood. This rearrangement joins TRBV6-4 to TRBJ1-1, with 10 bases lining up with TRBD1. The clonotype originates from an adult man with Graves' ophthalmopathy. CDR3 sequence (DNA): TGTGCCAGCAGTTGGGACAGGGGCATATCTGAAGCTTTCTTT. As protein: CASSWDRGISEAFF.